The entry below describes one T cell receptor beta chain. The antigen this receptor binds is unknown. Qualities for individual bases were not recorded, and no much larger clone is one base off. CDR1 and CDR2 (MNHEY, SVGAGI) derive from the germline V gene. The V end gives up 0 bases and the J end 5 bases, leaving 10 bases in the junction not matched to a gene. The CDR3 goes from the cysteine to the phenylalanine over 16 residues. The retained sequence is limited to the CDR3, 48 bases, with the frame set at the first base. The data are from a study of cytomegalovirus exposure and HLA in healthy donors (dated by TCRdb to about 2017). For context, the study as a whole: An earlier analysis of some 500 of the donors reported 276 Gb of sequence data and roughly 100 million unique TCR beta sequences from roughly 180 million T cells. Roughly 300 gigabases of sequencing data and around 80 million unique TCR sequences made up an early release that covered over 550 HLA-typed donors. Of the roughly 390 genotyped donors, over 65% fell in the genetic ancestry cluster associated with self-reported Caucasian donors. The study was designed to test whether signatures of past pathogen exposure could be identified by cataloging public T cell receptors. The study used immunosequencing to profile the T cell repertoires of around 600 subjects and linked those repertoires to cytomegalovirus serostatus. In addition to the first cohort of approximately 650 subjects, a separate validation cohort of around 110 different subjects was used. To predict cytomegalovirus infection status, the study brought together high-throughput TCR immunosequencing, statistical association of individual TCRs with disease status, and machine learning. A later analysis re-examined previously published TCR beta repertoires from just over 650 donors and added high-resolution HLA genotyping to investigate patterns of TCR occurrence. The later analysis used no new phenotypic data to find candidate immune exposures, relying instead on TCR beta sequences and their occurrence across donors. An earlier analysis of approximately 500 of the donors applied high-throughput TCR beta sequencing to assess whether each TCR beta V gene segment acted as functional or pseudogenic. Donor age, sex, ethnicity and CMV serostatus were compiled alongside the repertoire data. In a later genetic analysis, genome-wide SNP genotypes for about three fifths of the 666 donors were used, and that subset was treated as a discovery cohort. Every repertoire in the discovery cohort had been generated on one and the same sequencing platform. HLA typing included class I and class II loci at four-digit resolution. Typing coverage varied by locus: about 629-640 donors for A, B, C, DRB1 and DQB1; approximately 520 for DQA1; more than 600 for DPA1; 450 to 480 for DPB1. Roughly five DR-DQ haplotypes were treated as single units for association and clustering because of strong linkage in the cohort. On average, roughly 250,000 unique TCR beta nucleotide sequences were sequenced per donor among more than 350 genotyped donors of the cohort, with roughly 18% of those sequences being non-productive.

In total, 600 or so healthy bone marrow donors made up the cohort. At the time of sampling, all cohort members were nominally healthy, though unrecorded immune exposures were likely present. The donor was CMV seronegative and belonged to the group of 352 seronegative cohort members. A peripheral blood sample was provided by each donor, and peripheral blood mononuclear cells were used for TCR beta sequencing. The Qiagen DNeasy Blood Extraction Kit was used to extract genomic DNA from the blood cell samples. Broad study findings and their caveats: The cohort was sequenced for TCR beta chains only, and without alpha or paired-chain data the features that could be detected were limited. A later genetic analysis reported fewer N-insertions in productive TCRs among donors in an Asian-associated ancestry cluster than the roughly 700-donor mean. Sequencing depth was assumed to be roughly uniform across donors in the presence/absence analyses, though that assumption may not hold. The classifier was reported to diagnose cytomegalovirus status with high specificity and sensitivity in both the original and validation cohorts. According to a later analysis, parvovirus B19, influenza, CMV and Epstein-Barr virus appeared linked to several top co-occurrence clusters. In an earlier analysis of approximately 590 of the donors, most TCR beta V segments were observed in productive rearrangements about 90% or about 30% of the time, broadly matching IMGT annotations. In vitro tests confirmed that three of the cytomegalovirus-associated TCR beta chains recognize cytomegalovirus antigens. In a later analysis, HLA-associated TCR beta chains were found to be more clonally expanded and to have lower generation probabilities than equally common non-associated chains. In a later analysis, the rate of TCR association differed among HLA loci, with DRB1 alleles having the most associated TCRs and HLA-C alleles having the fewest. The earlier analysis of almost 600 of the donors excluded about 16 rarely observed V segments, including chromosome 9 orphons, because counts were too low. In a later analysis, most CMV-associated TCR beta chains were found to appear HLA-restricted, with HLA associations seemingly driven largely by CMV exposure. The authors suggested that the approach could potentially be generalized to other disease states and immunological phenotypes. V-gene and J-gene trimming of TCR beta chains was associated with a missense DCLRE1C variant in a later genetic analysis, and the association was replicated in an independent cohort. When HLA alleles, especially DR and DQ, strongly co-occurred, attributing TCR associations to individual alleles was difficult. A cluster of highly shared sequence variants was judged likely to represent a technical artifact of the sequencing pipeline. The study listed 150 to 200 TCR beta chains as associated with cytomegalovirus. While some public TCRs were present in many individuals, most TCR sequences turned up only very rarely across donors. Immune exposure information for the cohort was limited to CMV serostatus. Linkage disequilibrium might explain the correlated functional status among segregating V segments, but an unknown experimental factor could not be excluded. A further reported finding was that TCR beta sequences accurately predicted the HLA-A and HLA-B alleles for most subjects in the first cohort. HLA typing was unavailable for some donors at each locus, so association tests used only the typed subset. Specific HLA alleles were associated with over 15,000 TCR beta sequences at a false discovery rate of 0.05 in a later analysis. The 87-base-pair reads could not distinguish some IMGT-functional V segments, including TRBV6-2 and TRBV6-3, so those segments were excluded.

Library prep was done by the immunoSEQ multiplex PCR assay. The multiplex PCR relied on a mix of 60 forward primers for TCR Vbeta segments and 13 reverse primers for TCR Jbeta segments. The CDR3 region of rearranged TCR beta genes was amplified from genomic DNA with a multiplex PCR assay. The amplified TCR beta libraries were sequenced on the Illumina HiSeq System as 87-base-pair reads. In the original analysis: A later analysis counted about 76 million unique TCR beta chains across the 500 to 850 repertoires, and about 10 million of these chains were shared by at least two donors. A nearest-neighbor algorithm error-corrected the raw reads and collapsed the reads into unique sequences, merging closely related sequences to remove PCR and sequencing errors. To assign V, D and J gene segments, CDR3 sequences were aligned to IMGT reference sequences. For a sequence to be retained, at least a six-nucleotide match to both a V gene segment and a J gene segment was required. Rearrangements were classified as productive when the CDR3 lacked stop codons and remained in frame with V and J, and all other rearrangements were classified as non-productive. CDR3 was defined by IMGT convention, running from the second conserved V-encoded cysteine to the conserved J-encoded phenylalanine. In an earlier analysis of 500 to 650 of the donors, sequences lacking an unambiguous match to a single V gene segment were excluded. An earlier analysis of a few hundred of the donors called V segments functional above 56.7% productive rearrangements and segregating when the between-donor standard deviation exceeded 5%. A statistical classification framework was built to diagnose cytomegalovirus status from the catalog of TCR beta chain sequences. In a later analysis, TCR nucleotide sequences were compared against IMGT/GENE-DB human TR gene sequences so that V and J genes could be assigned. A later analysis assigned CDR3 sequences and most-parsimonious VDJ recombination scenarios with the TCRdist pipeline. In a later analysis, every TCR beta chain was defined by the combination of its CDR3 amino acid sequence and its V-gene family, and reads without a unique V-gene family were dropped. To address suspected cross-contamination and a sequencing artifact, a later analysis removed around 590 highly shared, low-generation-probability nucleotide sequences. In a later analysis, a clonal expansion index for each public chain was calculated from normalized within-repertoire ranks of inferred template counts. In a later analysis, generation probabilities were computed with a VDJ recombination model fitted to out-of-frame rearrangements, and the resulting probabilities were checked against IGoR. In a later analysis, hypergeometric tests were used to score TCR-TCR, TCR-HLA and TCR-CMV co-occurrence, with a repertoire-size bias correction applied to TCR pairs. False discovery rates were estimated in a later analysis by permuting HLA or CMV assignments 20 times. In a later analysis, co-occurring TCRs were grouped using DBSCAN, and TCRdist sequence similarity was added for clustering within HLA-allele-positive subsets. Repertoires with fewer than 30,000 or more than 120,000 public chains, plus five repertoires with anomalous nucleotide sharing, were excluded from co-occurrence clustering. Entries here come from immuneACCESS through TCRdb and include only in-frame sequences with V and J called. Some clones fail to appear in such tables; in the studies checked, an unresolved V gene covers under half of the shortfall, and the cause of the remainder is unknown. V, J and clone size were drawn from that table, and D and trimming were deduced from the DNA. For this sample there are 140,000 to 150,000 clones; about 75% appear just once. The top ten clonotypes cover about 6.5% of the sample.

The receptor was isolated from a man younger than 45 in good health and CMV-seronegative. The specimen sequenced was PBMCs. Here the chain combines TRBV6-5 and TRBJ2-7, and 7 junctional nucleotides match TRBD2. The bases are TGTGCCAGCAGTTACTCTTTCGGGGCTAGCGGTCACGAGCAGTACTTC. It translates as CASSYSFGASGHEQYF.